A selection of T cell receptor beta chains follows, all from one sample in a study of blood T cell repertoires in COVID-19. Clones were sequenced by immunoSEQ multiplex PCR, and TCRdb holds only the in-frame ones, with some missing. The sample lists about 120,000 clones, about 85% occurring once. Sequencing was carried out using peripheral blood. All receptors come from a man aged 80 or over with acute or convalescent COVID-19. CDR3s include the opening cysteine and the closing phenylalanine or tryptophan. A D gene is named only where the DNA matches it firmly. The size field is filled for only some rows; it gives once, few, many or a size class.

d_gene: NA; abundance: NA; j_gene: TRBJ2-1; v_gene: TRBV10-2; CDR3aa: CASTSQGNEQFF; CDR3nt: TGCGCCAGCACCTCGCAGGGCAATGAGCAGTTCTTC
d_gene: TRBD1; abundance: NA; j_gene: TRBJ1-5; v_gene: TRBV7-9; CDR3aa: CASSSQGAQPQHF; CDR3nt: TGTGCCAGCAGCTCACAGGGGGCGCAGCCCCAGCATTTT
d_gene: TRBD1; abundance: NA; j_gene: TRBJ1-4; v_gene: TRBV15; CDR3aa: CATSARQGPNEKLFF; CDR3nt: TGTGCCACCAGCGCCAGACAGGGGCCTAATGAAAAACTGTTTTTT
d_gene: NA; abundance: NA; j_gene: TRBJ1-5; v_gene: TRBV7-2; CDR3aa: CASSPMGGYSNQPQHF; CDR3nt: TGTGCCAGCAGCCCTATGGGGGGATATAGCAATCAGCCCCAGCATTTT
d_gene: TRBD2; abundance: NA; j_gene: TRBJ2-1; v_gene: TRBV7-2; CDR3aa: CASSQGTSPNEQFF; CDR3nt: TGTGCCAGCAGCCAAGGGACTAGTCCAAATGAGCAGTTCTTC
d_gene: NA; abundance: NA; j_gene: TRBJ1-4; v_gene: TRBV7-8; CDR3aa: CASSLASAGEKLFF; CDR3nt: TGTGCCAGCAGCTTAGCGTCAGCCGGGGAAAAACTGTTTTTT
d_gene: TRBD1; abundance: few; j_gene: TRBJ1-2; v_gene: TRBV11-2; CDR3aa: CASSHPTGDYGYTF; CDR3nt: TGTGCCAGCAGTCACCCGACAGGGGACTATGGCTACACCTTC
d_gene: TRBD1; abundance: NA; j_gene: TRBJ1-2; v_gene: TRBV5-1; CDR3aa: CASSTGQGSYGYTF; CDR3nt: TGCGCCAGCAGCACGGGACAGGGTAGCTATGGCTACACCTTC
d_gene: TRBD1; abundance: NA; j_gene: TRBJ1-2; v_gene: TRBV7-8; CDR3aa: CASSSTRDRSDGYTF; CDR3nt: TGTGCCAGCAGCTCTACCCGGGACAGGTCTGATGGCTACACCTTC
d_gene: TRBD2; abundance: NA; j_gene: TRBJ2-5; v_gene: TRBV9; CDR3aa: CASSAGTSEGRETQYF; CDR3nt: TGTGCCAGCAGCGCGGGGACTAGCGAGGGGCGCGAGACCCAGTACTTC